This T cell receptor (beta chain) emerged from a study of blood T cell repertoires in COVID-19. Study-level background: Collection of acute and convalescent COVID-19 samples took place in the United States, Italy and Spain.

In the authors' methods: The assay estimated nucleated cells by amplifying reference gene primers. Assay: immunoSEQ multiplex PCR; the TCRdb copy retains only in-frame clones and omits some. The DNA gave D and trimming, while V, J and clone size come from that table. The sample records fewer than 250,000 clones, 88% being singletons. V trimming: 5 bases; J trimming: 4 bases; junction bases outside the gene matches: 8. Germline values: CDR1 MNHEY, CDR2 SVGEGT. The CDR3 is 15 residues long. The sequenced sample was peripheral blood. This sequence was found in a man aged 65 to 85 with acute or convalescent COVID-19. This chain links TRBV6-2 or TRBV6-3 with TRBJ1-5; 7 bases map to TRBD1. The CDR3 protein is CASSPGGQLNQPQHF. For the CDR3, the DNA is TGTGCCAGCAGTCCCGGGGGACAGCTTAATCAGCCCCAGCATTTT.